Listed below are T cell receptor beta chains from one sample, sequenced in a study of blood T cell repertoires in COVID-19. Method: immunoSEQ multiplex PCR; TCRdb's copy keeps in-frame clones and lacks some. The table records under 300,000 clones, less than 90% of them present only once. Sequenced sample: PBMCs or T cells enriched from blood (not recorded which). Receptor source: a woman between 50 and 59 years old who had recovered from COVID-19. Each CDR3 is given without its conserved first and last residue.

v_call	cdr3_aa
TRBV5-5	ASSPLGGTKAYEQY
TRBV27	ASSFGSSGRATDTQY
TRBV28	ASSLLTGENKETQY
TRBV7-2	ASSLRQGNYGYT
TRBV4-1	ASSQEVAGASNQPQH
TRBV5-1	ASSLYQEPGSPLH
TRBV28	ASSLNTGELF
TRBV11-2	ASSPPGLDVYTQY
TRBV28	ASSPSTGGYYGKLF
TRBV7-9	ASSLTSDTEAF
TRBV5-4	ASGASTDTQY
TRBV7-2	ASSSRTPLEAF
TRBV10-3	AISEQGLAKNIQY
TRBV6-2/TRBV6-3	ASSYHGQGAGEQY
TRBV27	ASSLYSTGGVYGYT
TRBV28	ASTPPRAGNQPQH
TRBV28	ASSLIKSYNEQF
TRBV30	AWSAGEDWAF
TRBV7-8	ASRTSGRGHEQY
TRBV30	AWTREYEQY
TRBV7-2	ASSRKGSSGPNTGELF
TRBV19	ASSLPNLGRNTEAF
TRBV9	ASSVASGGLADTQY
TRBV9	ASSVGGRGADTQY
TRBV15	ATSRENELSGANVLT
TRBV11-2	ASSFGQGGNQPQH
TRBV4-2	ASSQESGTSATYEQY
TRBV5-1	ASSSGQGVTEAF
TRBV4-2	ASSHGTSLNTGELF
TRBV27	ASSKGTGRGQPQH
TRBV11-2	ASSPGGLNRNYNEQF
TRBV9	ASSVDFGRNEKLF
TRBV9	ASSRAAAGSDTQY
TRBV9	ASSVDSQGDGYT
TRBV7-6	ASSLSPGQNNQPQH
TRBV28	ASSFPPPARRNTIY
TRBV30	AWSVFRGGQSYEQY
TRBV29-1	SGLTRDRDHYGYT
TRBV7-9	ASSLVGYRGGEQPQH
TRBV7-9	ASSSNYPPDTQY
TRBV30	AWNRGDTEAF
TRBV15	ATSRDRGTGKYEQY
TRBV30	AWRPELTREDTEAF
TRBV4-3	ASSRRLAGEDEQF
TRBV18	ASSLDLSYQETQY
TRBV7-8	ASSLERLDGDTQY
TRBV6-2/TRBV6-3	ASSYSRQVLEAF
TRBV29-1	SVVEGQGVYGYT
TRBV6-5	ASSYSMRVRSPLH
TRBV15	ATSRDWGNEKLF
TRBV9	ASSDGPTSGETQY
TRBV29-1	SAGGTALNTEAF